Listed below are T cell receptor beta chains from one sample, sequenced in a study of T-cell memory formation after mild COVID-19. TCRdb itself ran the 5' RACE reads through MiXCR, one entry per CDR3 protein. Of about 130,000 distinct CDR3 sequences listed, approximately 5.9% are singletons. What was sequenced was PBMCs or a T cell subset sorted from them (not recorded which). The receptor set was obtained from an adult woman who had mild COVID-19 (a few samples of this study predate the infection). Cell type and time point are not known. CDR3s include the opening cysteine and the closing phenylalanine or tryptophan. D genes are given only for firm matches. Not all rows give a size; the values are once, few, many and, for expanded clones, a class.

CDR3	DNA	size	J	V	D	length
CASSVEPGQGIAVAFF	TGCGCCAGCAGCGTGGAACCGGGACAGGGAATTGCAGTAGCTTTCTTT	.	TRBJ1-1	TRBV5-1	TRBD1	16
CASSQTAGTYEQYF	TGTGCCAGCAGCCAAACAGCAGGGACCTACGAGCAGTACTTC	many	TRBJ2-7	TRBV7-9	.	14
CASSYTQTGRSPLHF	TGTGCCAGCAGTTACACCCAGACAGGGAGGTCACCCCTCCACTTT	.	TRBJ1-6	TRBV6-5	TRBD1	15
CASSLADLRSYNEQFF	TGCGCCAGCAGCCTCGCCGACCTCCGGTCCTACAATGAGCAGTTCTTC	.	TRBJ2-1	TRBV5-1	.	16
CASSSPGVSYEQYF	TGTGCCAGTAGTTCACCAGGAGTTAGCTACGAGCAGTACTTC	few	TRBJ2-7	TRBV19	.	14
CASSQDLGGMGAYEQYF	TGTGCCAGCAGCCAAGATCTGGGGGGAATGGGTGCCTACGAGCAGTACTTC	few	TRBJ2-7	TRBV3-1	.	17
CASKLRASGTDTQYF	TGTGCCAGTAAACTTCGCGCTAGCGGCACAGATACGCAGTATTTT	many	TRBJ2-3	TRBV7-2	.	15
CASSQEGNSPLHF	TGCGCCAGCAGCCAAGAAGGGAATTCACCCCTCCACTTT	many	TRBJ1-6	TRBV4-3	.	13
CASKKAGSTDTQYF	TGTGCCAGCAAGAAGGCGGGTAGCACAGATACGCAGTATTTT	many	TRBJ2-3	TRBV12-3/TRBV12-4	.	14
CASLDRAGNTIYF	TGTGCCTCCTTGGACAGGGCTGGAAACACCATATATTTT	few	TRBJ1-3	TRBV12-3/TRBV12-4	TRBD1	13
CASSITGGPYEQYF	TGTGCCAGCAGCATCACAGGGGGCCCCTACGAGCAGTACTTC	few	TRBJ2-7	TRBV6-2/TRBV6-3	TRBD1	14
CASSEPGQGPHTQYF	TGTGCCAGCTCAGAACCGGGACAGGGTCCCCATACGCAGTATTTT	many	TRBJ2-3	TRBV18	TRBD1	15
CAWRNSQGNQPQHF	TGTGCCTGGAGGAACAGCCAGGGCAATCAGCCCCAGCATTTT	few	TRBJ1-5	TRBV30	.	14
CSARNSYEQYF	TGCAGTGCTAGAAACAGCTACGAGCAGTACTTC	many	TRBJ2-7	TRBV20-1	.	11
CASSRQGNEQFF	TGTGCCAGCAGTAGACAGGGGAATGAGCAGTTCTTC	few	TRBJ2-1	TRBV2	TRBD1	12
CASSRLAGGYTGELFF	TGTGCCAGCAGCCGACTAGCGGGAGGGTACACCGGGGAGCTGTTTTTT	many	TRBJ2-2	TRBV7-8	TRBD2	16
CSAKRPAGELFF	TGCAGTGCTAAAAGACCCGCCGGGGAGCTGTTTTTT	many	TRBJ2-2	TRBV20-1	.	12
CSVSQPDTQYF	TGCAGCGTTTCTCAGCCAGATACGCAGTATTTT	.	TRBJ2-3	TRBV29-1	.	11
CSVGVLGGLSSYNEQFF	TGCAGCGTTGGTGTGCTTGGCGGACTTAGCTCCTACAATGAGCAGTTCTTC	many	TRBJ2-1	TRBV29-1	.	17
CASSRDRVSEAFF	TGTGCCAGCAGCCGAGACAGGGTGTCTGAAGCTTTCTTT	many	TRBJ1-1	TRBV12-3/TRBV12-4	TRBD1	13
CSAPRGHLYNEQFF	TGCAGTGCCCCGAGGGGACACCTCTACAATGAGCAGTTCTTC	many	TRBJ2-1	TRBV20-1	.	14
CSATSGVSSYNEQFF	TGCAGTGCTACTAGCGGGGTCTCCTCCTACAATGAGCAGTTCTTC	few	TRBJ2-1	TRBV20-1	TRBD2	15
CASSPQGPRGQAFF	TGTGCCAGCAGTCCCCAGGGGCCTAGGGGCCAAGCTTTCTTT	.	TRBJ1-1	TRBV12-3/TRBV12-4	.	14
CAWGGGSYNEQFF	TGTGCCTGGGGAGGAGGATCCTACAATGAGCAGTTCTTC	.	TRBJ2-1	TRBV30	.	13
CASSRDTFSYGYTF	TGTGCCAGCAGCCGGGACACCTTTTCCTATGGCTACACCTTC	many	TRBJ1-2	TRBV7-8	.	14
CASSPGLTDTQYF	TGTGCCAGCTCACCGGGACTGACAGATACGCAGTATTTT	many	TRBJ2-3	TRBV18	.	13
CASSLTGLPQSPLHF	TGCGCCAGCAGCTTGACGGGCCTGCCTCAGTCACCCCTCCACTTT	few	TRBJ1-6	TRBV5-1	.	15
CSACRTGNSPLHF	TGCAGTGCTTGTAGGACAGGGAATTCACCCCTCCACTTT	.	TRBJ1-6	TRBV20-1	TRBD1	13
CASSWTSGRASLYEQYF	TGTGCCAGCAGCTGGACTAGCGGGAGGGCCAGTCTCTACGAGCAGTACTTC	many	TRBJ2-7	TRBV13	TRBD2	17
CASSLLRARGANVLTF	TGTGCCAGCAGTTTGTTGAGGGCGCGCGGGGCCAACGTCCTGACTTTC	few	TRBJ2-6	TRBV12-3/TRBV12-4	.	16
CASSLYDRGQETQYF	TGTGCCAGCAGCTTGTATGACAGGGGACAAGAGACCCAGTACTTC	few	TRBJ2-5	TRBV5-5	TRBD1	15
CAITSDPYNEQFF	TGTGCCATCACCTCGGACCCCTACAATGAGCAGTTCTTC	many	TRBJ2-1	TRBV10-3	.	13
CSARDRAGAGEQYF	TGCAGTGCTAGAGATCGAGCGGGAGCCGGCGAGCAGTACTTC	.	TRBJ2-7	TRBV20-1	TRBD2	14
CASSVEQGVGEQYF	TGTGCCAGCAGCGTAGAACAGGGCGTGGGAGAGCAGTACTTC	.	TRBJ2-7	TRBV9	.	14
CASTAEGAATGELFF	TGCGCCAGCACCGCCGAGGGGGCGGCCACCGGGGAGCTGTTTTTT	.	TRBJ2-2	TRBV5-1	TRBD1	15
CASSLSSGGYEQYF	TGCGCCAGCAGCTTGTCTAGCGGGGGATATGAGCAGTACTTC	.	TRBJ2-7	TRBV5-1	TRBD2	14